This is a list of T cell receptor beta chains from one sample in a study of cytomegalovirus exposure and HLA in healthy donors. Sequencing used immunoSEQ multiplex PCR; TCRdb keeps in-frame clones, though not all of them. The sample has over 100,000 clones; roughly 80% are singletons. Input material: PBMCs. The origin of the receptors is a man under 40 in good health and CMV-seropositive. Each CDR3 is given with its conserved first and last residue. The order of the fields is V gene, J gene, clone size, D gene, CDR3 protein, CDR3 DNA. D genes are given only for firm matches. A clone size is listed for some rows: how often the clone was seen (once, few, many), or a class if it is expanded.

v_call: TRBV5-1; j_call: TRBJ2-1; clone_size: -; d_call: -; cdr3_aa: CASSLDWRTYNEQFF; cdr3_nt: TGCGCCAGCAGCTTGGACTGGCGGACCTACAATGAGCAGTTCTTC
v_call: TRBV7-2; j_call: TRBJ1-2; clone_size: -; d_call: TRBD1; cdr3_aa: CASSFRGPGYGYTF; cdr3_nt: TGTGCCAGCAGCTTCAGGGGGCCTGGGTATGGCTACACCTTC
v_call: TRBV7-6; j_call: TRBJ2-1; clone_size: -; d_call: TRBD2; cdr3_aa: CASSRGTSGSTAKQFF; cdr3_nt: TGTGCCAGCAGCCGAGGGACTAGCGGGAGTACGGCCAAGCAGTTCTTC
v_call: TRBV28; j_call: TRBJ2-2; clone_size: -; d_call: TRBD1; cdr3_aa: CASSRTGNTGELFF; cdr3_nt: TGTGCCAGCAGCCGGACAGGCAACACCGGGGAGCTGTTTTTT
v_call: TRBV5-4; j_call: TRBJ1-3; clone_size: -; d_call: -; cdr3_aa: CASSLDGGGYSGNTIYF; cdr3_nt: TGTGCCAGCAGCTTGGATGGGGGCGGTTACTCTGGAAACACCATATATTTT
v_call: TRBV5-4; j_call: TRBJ2-1; clone_size: -; d_call: -; cdr3_aa: CASSLEGVGSYNEQFF; cdr3_nt: TGTGCCAGCAGCTTGGAGGGGGTTGGATCCTACAATGAGCAGTTCTTC
v_call: TRBV6-5; j_call: TRBJ1-1; clone_size: once; d_call: TRBD1; cdr3_aa: CASSLTQGVTEAFF; cdr3_nt: TGTGCCAGCAGCCTCACTCAGGGGGTGACTGAAGCTTTCTTT
v_call: TRBV5-1; j_call: TRBJ1-1; clone_size: few; d_call: TRBD1; cdr3_aa: CASSLDRGTTEAFF; cdr3_nt: TGCGCCAGCAGCTTGGACAGGGGAACGACTGAAGCTTTCTTT
v_call: TRBV6-5; j_call: TRBJ2-1; clone_size: few; d_call: -; cdr3_aa: CASGVAANEQFF; cdr3_nt: TGTGCCAGCGGAGTAGCGGCCAATGAGCAGTTCTTC
v_call: TRBV12-5; j_call: TRBJ2-3; clone_size: -; d_call: TRBD2; cdr3_aa: CASGNQREGSDTQYF; cdr3_nt: TGTGCTAGTGGTAACCAGCGGGAGGGTTCAGATACGCAGTATTTT
v_call: TRBV7-9; j_call: TRBJ1-1; clone_size: few; d_call: -; cdr3_aa: CASLEGDEAFF; cdr3_nt: TGTGCCAGCCTTGAAGGGGATGAAGCTTTCTTT
v_call: TRBV15; j_call: TRBJ2-5; clone_size: -; d_call: -; cdr3_aa: CATSRDGQQETQYF; cdr3_nt: TGTGCCACCAGCAGAGACGGACAGCAAGAGACCCAGTACTTC
v_call: TRBV15; j_call: TRBJ1-1; clone_size: -; d_call: -; cdr3_aa: CATSRAEGRTEAFF; cdr3_nt: TGTGCCACCAGCAGGGCGGAGGGGAGGACTGAAGCTTTCTTT